This T cell receptor beta chain was identified in a study of Graves' ophthalmopathy and Graves' hyperthyroidism (dated by TCRdb to 2016 to 2019). At the level of the whole study: Peripheral blood samples were taken at the time of initial diagnosis, before any treatment was given. The study used TCR beta repertoire signatures to distinguish Graves' ophthalmopathy from Graves' hyperthyroidism and to predict progression to ophthalmopathy. In total, 135 blood samples were TCR-sequenced: 40 to 45 ophthalmopathy, some 72 hyperthyroidism and some 17 hyperthyroidism-to-ophthalmopathy patients. To explore V-J signatures that separate ophthalmopathy from hyperthyroidism, a discovery set of around 97 patients was enrolled, consisting of about 43 with ophthalmopathy and roughly 59 with stable hyperthyroidism. An independent validation cohort was composed of approximately 19 hyperthyroidism patients and about 16 patients who later progressed from hyperthyroidism to ophthalmopathy. In roughly 6 hyperthyroidism patients, T-cell repertoires of thyroid tissue and blood were compared. Once sampling was done, hyperthyroidism patients were given methimazole at a starting dose of 30 mg daily, while ophthalmopathy patients were given high-dose intravenous methylprednisolone. The 95 to 100 discovery patients were randomly divided into training and test sets at a 7:3 ratio.

To note about this clonotype: The specificity of this receptor is unknown. No much larger clone is present one base from it, and per-base qualities are unavailable.

What the authors observed across the whole study: Among expanded thyroid clonotypes with frequency above 0.001, most also showed up in blood, which suggests that blood repertoires may reflect the thyroid immune response. In validation, the model predicted ophthalmopathy progression with nearly 71% sensitivity and roughly 72% specificity; around twelve predicted patients were CT-confirmed with GO in a median of approximately 6.5 months. In cross-validation, the 13-signature model distinguished ophthalmopathy from stable hyperthyroidism with less than 90% sensitivity and 81% to 82% specificity, while in the test set the corresponding values were roughly 80% and 75%. Sample size was not predetermined statistically, and investigators were not blinded to group allocation.

Trimming takes 4 bases from V and 5 bases from J, and the germline ends sit 11 bases apart. There are 12 amino acids in the CDR3, from cysteine to phenylalanine inclusive. Only the CDR3 region is kept as DNA, spanning 36 bases read in frame from base 1. From a lookup of the germline V gene, CDR1 and CDR2 are SQVTM and ANQGSEA. Ophthalmopathy patients were characterized by moderately to severely active disease, a Clinical Activity Score of at least 3, a NOSPECS grade of at least 4, and a disease duration under 3 months. Anyone with other autoimmune diseases, uncontrolled infections, pregnancy or lactation was excluded from the study. Diagnosis relied on clinical symptoms, serum thyroxine, TRAb, thyroid ultrasound and orbital computed tomography. Ficoll-Paque density gradient centrifugation was used to isolate PBMCs from about 10 ml of fresh peripheral blood. Trizol reagent was used to extract the total RNA, and its quality was then checked on an Agilent 2100 Bioanalyzer.

For repertoire sequencing, the TCR beta CDR3 regions were amplified from RNA transcripts. The first round of RT-PCR was done with HTBI primers and the Qiagen OneStep RT-PCR kit, and was followed by a second round of multiplex PCR, then size selection and purification. Libraries were sequenced paired-end with 100 bp reads on an Illumina HiSeq2000. The paper's processing steps were these. Reads were processed with SOAPnuke, discarding reads with adapters, uncalled bases, mean Phred below 15, or no exact constant-primer or identifier match. High-quality paired reads were merged with COPE v1.2.5. Each unique nucleotide sequence was treated as a clonotype, and MiTCR v1.1 was used to align the clonotypes to the IMGT TRB V, D and J references. The analysis was limited to V-J combinations with a frequency above 0.0001, which together covered 99.2% of the repertoires. A TCR clonal expansion and chaos score per V-J combination was defined as the ratio of F50 clonal expansion to chaos observed in the TCRdist matrix. Features were reduced by Welch's t-statistics and random forest to 10 to 15 V-J combinations, which fed a naive Bayes classifier. The similarity between thyroid and blood repertoires was quantified using the Morisita-Horn index. TCRdb applied fastp at Q25 and MiXCR to the public reads, then kept only in-frame beta chains. Entries that share a CDR3 protein sequence are merged under the most common genes and DNA. V and J calls and clone size were set by TCRdb, not the authors. The sample table shows about 480,000 distinct CDR3 sequences, and approximately 15% are seen once. More than 8.5% of the sample is held by the ten biggest clonotypes.

The sequence was obtained from a woman in her twenties or thirties with Graves' ophthalmopathy. Donor details come from another sample of the same person, matched by shared clones. The V gene is TRBV29-1 and the J gene is TRBJ2-5, with the D gene not confidently named. Sequencing was performed on blood. The bases are TGCAGCGTTGGACCACTCCCCGAGACCCAGTACTTC. This sequence encodes CSVGPLPETQYF.